This TCR beta chain was found in a study of CD8 T cells in Susac syndrome (dated by TCRdb to between 2017 and 2020). About the study as a whole: The study used repertoire sequencing to test whether antigen drove CD8+ T cell activation and differentiation in Susac syndrome.

The germline V gene sets CDR1 to LGHNA and CDR2 to YSLEER. V lost 0 bases and J lost 3 bases; the stretch between them is 11 bases long. The CDR3 spans 15 residues, from the cysteine through the phenylalanine. Just the 45-base CDR3 DNA is kept, in frame starting at base 1. RNA was extracted using the RNeasy kit, and roughly 0.5 to 1 microgram was reverse transcribed with random hexamers. The immunoSEQ multiplex PCR assay, covering 54 Vbeta and 13 Jbeta segments, was used to amplify TCR beta CDR3 regions. PCR amplification bias was corrected using a synthetic template baseline for primer optimization and computational correction. On the study's bioinformatics: Reads were annotated to V, D and J genes per IMGT and analyzed with immunoSEQ Analyzer, keeping only productive sequences. Clonality was calculated as one minus the Shannon entropy normalized by log2 of the number of productive unique sequences. Public and private clones were assessed among the 100 most prevalent clones of each patient and control. Clones were defined as Susac-specific if absent from the healthy and MS cohorts, from around 1,000 published viral clones and from other ImmuneACCESS disease sequences. TCRdb handled the public reads itself, with Q25 trimming in fastp and clone calling in MiXCR, and kept productive beta chains. Rows with one shared CDR3 protein collapse into an entry with the most common genes and DNA. TCRdb, not the original authors, processed these V and J calls. The sample table contains fewer than 350,000 distinct CDR3 sequences; only one count was recorded for about 91% of them. The ten largest clones add up to 0.065% of the sample.

On this clonotype: Its antigen remains undetermined. No clone much larger than this one lies a single base away; base qualities are absent.

Beyond this particular receptor, the publication reports: The study acknowledged that relatively few individuals were included in the TCR sequencing and HLA analysis.

Peripheral blood CD8+ and CD4+ T cells from healthy donors, Susac syndrome patients and multiple sclerosis patients were profiled using high-throughput TCR beta sequencing. The multiple sclerosis controls were treatment-naive patients who had stable or active relapsing-remitting disease and met the revised McDonald criteria. Bulk CD8+ and CD4+ T cells were purified by magnetic negative isolation, whereas CD8+ TEMRA cells were enriched by FACS. Blood was drawn into EDTA tubes, processed within 24 hours, and PBMCs were isolated by density gradient centrifugation. PBMCs destined for TCR sequencing were cryopreserved in liquid nitrogen and later thawed in a 37 °C water bath. Purity of sorted or isolated CD4+, CD8+ and CD8+ TEMRA cells was at least 90%.

The rearrangement joined TRBV4-3 to TRBJ1-1, with the D gene call left open. The sequencing sample was made of CD4+ T cells from PBMCs. The origin of this receptor is a human donor with multiple sclerosis. CDR3 protein: CASSQDWAGHTEAFF. The bases are TGCGCCAGCAGCCAAGATTGGGCTGGGCACACTGAAGCTTTCTTT.